What follows are 5 T cell receptor beta chains derived from one specimen sequenced in a study of shared clonotypes between healthy human individuals. The naive CD8 subset, CD45RO-negative cells positively selected for CCR7, excluded terminally differentiated effector memory CD45RA+ cells. Libraries were prepared by immunoSEQ multiplex PCR; TCRdb keeps only in-frame clonotypes and omits some of them. This sample carries more than 2 million clones, about 95% of them seen once, and the ten largest clones take roughly 1.1%. Sequencing was done on a sample of naive CD8+ T cells sorted from blood. All receptors come from a man aged 18 to 30 in good health.

The chain has TRBV28 and TRBJ2-1; 8 bases agree with TRBD2. CDR3 length: 15 amino acids. V shed 3 bases, J shed 6 bases, and the junction held 7 bases outside the gene matches. The V gene's germline CDR1 is MDHEN and CDR2 SYDVKM. This CDR3 is CASSFGGGPANEQFF. CDR3 DNA: TGTGCCAGCAGTTTTGGCGGGGGGCCCGCCAATGAGCAGTTCTTC.

This clone has a single count. The V call is TRBV4-3, the J call TRBJ2-2, with D uncertain. V was trimmed by 0 bases and J by 1 base, leaving 9 bases between them. From germline, CDR1 is LGHNA and CDR2 YSLEER. This CDR3 contains 16 residues. CDR3 DNA sequence: TGCGCCAGCAGCCAAGATGTAAGGGAGAACACCGGGGAGCTGTTTTTT. It encodes CASSQDVRENTGELFF.

The chain employs TRBV6-4 and TRBJ1-1; D gene uncertain. There are 13 residues in the CDR3. CDR1 and CDR2 from the germline V gene are MRHNA and SNTAGT. V was clipped by 1 base and J by 6 bases, with 9 bases between them. The CDR3 sequence is CASSDFGMSEAFF. The CDR3 DNA follows: TGTGCCAGCAGTGACTTCGGGATGTCTGAAGCTTTCTTT.

The genes are TRBV2 and TRBJ2-7, with D tentatively TRBD2 (6 bases). The ends were cut back, 6 bases at V and 4 bases at J, with 19 bases in the middle. CDR1 and CDR2 from the germline V gene are SNHLY and FYNNEI. The CDR3 spans 15 residues. Written as DNA, the CDR3 is TGTGCCAGCAGCTATACCACGGGGGTGGGATACGAGCAGTACTTC. Protein product: CASSYTTGVGYEQYF.

Concerning this clone: The same CDR3 can be traced to other DNA sequences in this sample. This chain uses TRBV13 with TRBJ2-1; no firm D call. The germline CDR1 and CDR2 sequences are PRHDT and FYEKMQ (reference sequence). V was cut by 1 base and J by 6 bases, with 7 bases left in between. The CDR3 has 13 residues. This CDR3 reads CASSLDRANEQFF. As DNA, the CDR3 is TGTGCCAGCAGCTTAGATAGGGCCAATGAGCAGTTCTTC.